A single sample gave rise to the 30 T cell receptor beta chains below, sequenced in a study of regulatory T cells in long-lasting Graves disease. Library construction for TCR beta used iRepertoire HTBI primers and Arm-PCR of CDR3 regions. Via MiXCR, TCRdb re-called the multiplex PCR reads, giving one row per CDR3 protein. The sample has about 420,000 distinct CDR3 sequences, 15% to 20% seen once. The time point is: newly diagnosed GD, antithyroid drugs for less than 3 months. After RNA was extracted from PBMCs, the TCR library was made from it. The same sample was also used in a study of T cells in Graves' hyperthyroidism and ophthalmopathy.

Sequencing used peripheral blood mononuclear cells (PBMCs), obtained at new diagnosis, from a patient treated with antithyroid drugs. Receptor source: a woman under 30 with Graves disease.

Ten or more counts support this clonotype. V and J are TRBV27 and TRBJ2-3; 11 bases are shared with TRBD2. V dropped 3 bases and J dropped 2; count of bases not matched to a gene: 10. The V gene's germline CDR1 is MNHEY and CDR2 SMNVEV (reference sequence). This CDR3 spans 18 amino acids. The CDR3 region is CASSFTPRTSGFTDTQYF. Written as DNA, the CDR3 is TGTGCCAGCAGTTTCACCCCTCGGACTAGCGGGTTCACAGATACGCAGTATTTT.

In this sample, this clonotype turned up many times. The V gene is TRBV12-3 or TRBV12-4, the J gene TRBJ2-7, with 7 bases lining up with TRBD1. V dropped 10 bases and J dropped 0; count of bases not matched to a gene: 6. The CDR3 consists of 13 residues. The CDR3 is CATGTDSSYEQYF. In DNA, the CDR3 is TGTGCCACCGGGACAGACAGCTCCTACGAGCAGTACTTC.

This clonotype was detected many times. V and J are TRBV7-2 and TRBJ2-7; TRBD2 agrees at 14 bases. This CDR3 is 16 amino acids long. Per germline, CDR1 SGHTA and CDR2 FQGNSA. With V trimmed by 4 bases and J by 3 bases, 5 bases remained unmatched. In DNA, the CDR3 is TGTGCCAGCAGCTCTCAGGGACTAGCGGGAGACTACGAGCAGTACTTC. It encodes CASSSQGLAGDYEQYF.

V and J are TRBV27 and TRBJ1-2; D remains unclear. Germline-derived CDR1 and CDR2 are MNHEY and SMNVEV (reference sequence). Trimming stripped 6 bases from V and 4 bases from J, with 18 bases between. This CDR3 is 15 amino acids long. Here the CDR3 reads CASSKRTREGYGYTF. CDR3 nucleotide sequence: TGTGCCAGCAGCAAGAGGACCCGCGAGGGCTATGGCTACACCTTC.

The rearrangement uses TRBV27 and TRBJ1-2, with a weak D call TRBD1 (5 bases). There are 14 residues in the CDR3. The V end was cut by 5 bases, the J end by 4 bases, with 14 bases between. Germline lookup yields CDR1 MNHEY and CDR2 SMNVEV (reference sequence). In nucleotides, the CDR3 is TGTGCCAGCAGTACCGGACGGGACGCCTATGGCTACACCTTC. Translation gives CASSTGRDAYGYTF.

This clonotype was seen many times. V is TRBV30 and J is TRBJ1-2; D remains ambiguous. V shed 0 bases and J shed 5 bases, with 7 bases lying between them. Germline CDR1 is GTSNPN and CDR2 is SVGIG (reference sequence). The CDR3 length is 12 residues. In DNA form, the CDR3 reads TGTGCCTGGAGTGTAGGGCAGTATGGCTACACCTTC. This sequence encodes CAWSVGQYGYTF.

This clonotype was observed at least ten times. This rearrangement joins TRBV12-3 or TRBV12-4 to TRBJ1-4; 7 bases map to TRBD1. The CDR3 is made up of 14 amino acids. The J segment lost 5 bases and the V segment lost 3 bases, leaving 3 bases of the junction unmatched. For the CDR3, the DNA is TGTGCCAGCAGTTTTCAGACAGGGAATGAAAAACTGTTTTTT. Amino acids: CASSFQTGNEKLFF.

This clonotype showed up just a few times. The J gene is TRBJ2-2, the V gene TRBV5-1, with TRBD2 identical over 7 bases. The CDR3 totals 16 residues. In germline, CDR1 is SGHRS, CDR2 YFSETQ. Trimming removed 0 bases from V and 6 bases from J; junction bases left unmatched: 8. CDR3 bases: TGCGCCAGCAGCTTGGAGGGGACTACCGTTCCCGGGGAGCTGTTTTTT. This encodes CASSLEGTTVPGELFF.

Only a few counts were recorded for this clonotype. The J gene is TRBJ2-3, the V gene TRBV25-1, with D possibly TRBD1 on 6 matching bases. This CDR3 has 14 residues. V was shortened by 8 bases and J by 0 bases, with 12 bases between the two germline ends. The germline CDR1 and CDR2 sequences are MGHDK and SYGVNS. The CDR3 nucleotides are TGTGCCAGCGGGACACCCGGAAGCACAGATACGCAGTATTTT. Translation gives CASGTPGSTDTQYF.

This clonotype has at least ten counts. The CDR3 nucleotides are TGTGCCACCAGTGATGGCACCTCGGCGGGAGGAACCTACAATGAGCAGTTCTTC. Protein sequence: CATSDGTSAGGTYNEQFF. This chain uses TRBV24-1 with TRBJ2-1; TRBD2 matches 8 bases. The CDR3 consists of 18 residues. In germline, CDR1 is KGHDR, CDR2 SFDVKD. The junction had 11 bases not matched to a gene; V was cut back by 3 bases and J by 2 bases.

The chain couples TRBV27 to TRBJ1-2; perhaps TRBD1 as D (6 bases). This CDR3 region has 13 residues. Trimming pared 6 bases from V and 7 bases from J, leaving 15 bases between. Germline V gives CDR1 MNHEY, CDR2 SMNVEV (reference sequence). In nucleotides, the CDR3 is TGTGCCAGCAGGGAGGGGGAAAGGGGTGGCTACACCTTC. Translating gives CASREGERGGYTF.

This clonotype was observed a few times. The chain employs TRBV9 and TRBJ2-1; 10 bases line up with TRBD2. Trimming cost V 5 bases and J 5 bases; bases outside gene matches: 7. The CDR3 is 15 amino acids. The germline gives CDR1 SGDLS, CDR2 YYNGEE. CDR3 nucleotides: TGTGCCAGCAGGAGGGGGCTAGCGGGAGACAATGAGCAGTTCTTC. Translating gives CASRRGLAGDNEQFF. The full variable domain, its missing parts supplied by reference TRBV9 and TRBJ2-1, is DSGVTQTPKHLITATGQRVTLRCSPRSGDLSVYWYQQSLDQGLQFLIQYYNGEERAKGNILERFSAQQFPDLHSELNLSSLELGDSALYFCASRRGLAGDNEQFFGPGTRLTVL.

This clonotype turned up a few times. The chain recombines TRBV3-1 with TRBJ2-6; a weak D match, TRBD2 (5 bases). This CDR3 has 16 residues. V lost 2 bases and J lost 2, with 10 bases in between. Germline CDR1 LGHDT, CDR2 YNNKEL (reference sequence). This chain's CDR3 is CASSQRPGTGANVLTF. CDR3 nucleotide sequence: TGTGCCAGCAGCCAACGACCCGGGACTGGGGCCAACGTCCTGACTTTC. Using reference TRBV3-1 and TRBJ2-6 for the parts outside the CDR3, the full variable domain is DTAVSQTPKYLVTQMGNDKSIKCEQNLGHDTMYWYKQDSKKFLKIMFSYNNKELIINETVPNRFSPKSPDKAHLNLHINSLELGDSAVYFCASSQRPGTGANVLTFGAGSRLTVL.

This clonotype has only a few counts. V and J are TRBV20-1 and TRBJ2-5; possibly TRBD2 for D (5 bases). The CDR3 covers 14 residues. With 0 bases removed from V and 7 bases from J, the gap between germline ends came to 15 bases. The germline V gene encodes CDR1 DFQATT and CDR2 SNEGSKA (reference sequence). CDR3: CSARDAGRVRTQYF. The CDR3 nucleotides are TGCAGTGCTAGAGATGCGGGCCGAGTGCGGACCCAGTACTTC.

About this clonotype: A read error may account for a junction end that differs from germline. The chain couples TRBV3-1 to TRBJ2-7; a possible D gene is TRBD2 (6 bases). The CDR3 length is 14 residues. CDR1 and CDR2 (germline): LGHDT, YNNKEL (reference sequence). The CDR3 is CAGSPLAPFHEQYF. CDR3 bases: TGTGCCGGCAGCCCCCTAGCGCCGTTCCACGAGCAGTACTTC.

There are a few counts of this clonotype. This rearrangement joins TRBV5-4 to TRBJ1-1; 9 positions agree with TRBD1. The trim removed 6 bases at V and 1 base at J, leaving 7 bases unmatched. The CDR3 sequence is 15 residues long. CDR1 is SGHNT and CDR2 is YYREEE in the germline V gene (reference sequence). Here the CDR3 reads CASNLGTGTNTEAFF. DNA of the CDR3: TGTGCCAGCAACTTAGGGACAGGGACGAACACTGAAGCTTTCTTT.

As DNA, the CDR3 is TGTGCCAGCAGGCCACAACGGGGCTACCAAGAGACCCAGTACTTC. Translated, it gives CASRPQRGYQETQYF. The chain recombines TRBV28 with TRBJ2-5; D may be TRBD1 or TRBD2 (5 bases each). CDR3 size: 15 residues. Per the germline V gene, CDR1 is MDHEN and CDR2 is SYDVKM. The germline V and J ends were trimmed by 6 bases and 0 bases, with 14 bases remaining between them.

The CDR3 loop reads CASSMKVVGQGAYNEQFF. The CDR3, as DNA: TGTGCCAGTAGTATGAAAGTCGTGGGACAGGGGGCCTACAATGAGCAGTTCTTC. V usage is TRBV19 and J usage is TRBJ2-1; 11 nucleotides agree with TRBD1. Germline V CDR1 and CDR2: LNHDA, SQIVND (reference sequence). This CDR3 contains 18 residues. Losses at the gene ends were 3 bases for V and 2 bases for J; bases not matched to a gene: 9.

Concerning this clonotype: A single base separates this from a much larger clone, so it may be a read error. The chain is built from TRBV10-3 and TRBJ2-7; D may correspond to TRBD1 or TRBD2 (5 bases each). V gave up 8 bases and J gave up 3 bases, with 17 bases separating them. CDR3 length: 14 residues. Germline CDR1 reads ENHRY; CDR2 reads SYGVKD. CDR3 protein: CAICLEERGYEQYF. The CDR3 DNA reads as TGTGCCATCTGTCTCGAGGAGAGGGGCTACGAGCAGTACTTC.

The sample holds many counts of this clonotype. V gene TRBV28 combines with J gene TRBJ1-1; no clear D. The V end lost 0 bases, the J end lost 2 bases, and 10 bases lay between the germline ends. This CDR3 is built from 15 residues. The germline V gene has CDR1 MDHEN and CDR2 SYDVKM. This chain's CDR3 is CASSLWEQENTEAFF. In DNA form, the CDR3 reads TGTGCCAGCAGTTTATGGGAACAAGAAAACACTGAAGCTTTCTTT. Full variable domain (missing parts from reference TRBV28 and TRBJ1-1): DVKVTQSSRYLVKRTGEKVFLECVQDMDHENMFWYRQDPGLGLRLIYFSYDVKMKEKGDIPEGYSVSREKKERFSLILESASTNQTSMYLCASSLWEQENTEAFFGQGTRLTVV.

This clonotype is labeled as medium-sized. The J gene is TRBJ2-3, the V gene TRBV6-2 or TRBV6-3, with 8 bases that match TRBD1. Germline CDR1 and CDR2: MNHEY and SVGEGT. The CDR3 has 14 residues. Trimming at V came to 11 bases and at J to 2 bases, leaving 9 bases not matched to a gene. CDR3 residues: CAARTGTDTDTQYF. The CDR3 bases are TGTGCCGCTCGGACAGGGACCGACACAGATACGCAGTATTTT.

The rearrangement links TRBV28 to TRBJ2-2; D remains unclear. Trimming took off 6 bases at V and 4 bases at J, with 9 bases between the two ends. The CDR3 runs to 13 residues. CDR1 is MDHEN and CDR2 is SYDVKM in the germline V gene. The CDR3, as DNA: TGTGCCAGCAGGCGACATTCCACCGGGGAGCTGTTTTTT. This gives the protein CASRRHSTGELFF.

Ten or more counts support this clonotype. V is TRBV27 and J is TRBJ1-6; 8 positions match TRBD1. V was pared by 2 bases and J by 2 bases, with 5 bases of the junction left unmatched. Germline-derived CDR1 and CDR2 are MNHEY and SMNVEV (reference sequence). CDR3 length equals 17 residues. The CDR3: CASSLVGQGTYNSPLHF. Here the CDR3 DNA reads TGTGCCAGCAGTTTAGTCGGACAGGGAACCTATAATTCACCCCTCCACTTT.

Ten or more counts support this clonotype. The rearrangement links TRBV3-1 to TRBJ2-5, with TRBD2 matching 7 bases. Germline CDR1 reads LGHDT; CDR2 reads YNNKEL (reference sequence). The V gene end was trimmed by 0 bases and the J gene end by 3 bases; junction bases not matched to a gene: 7. CDR3 size: 16 residues. CDR3 bases: TGTGCCAGCAGCCAAGATTTCGGACTAGGGAAAGAGACCCAGTACTTC. As protein: CASSQDFGLGKETQYF.

There are many counts of this clonotype. The gene calls are TRBV6-1 and TRBJ2-1; TRBD1 matches at 7 bases. CDR1 and CDR2 (germline): MNHNS, SASEGT. The CDR3 runs 15 residues. The trim removed 6 bases at V and 6 bases at J, leaving 11 bases unmatched. The CDR3 region has the DNA TGTGCCAGCAGATCTAGACAGGGTTTTCGCAATGAGCAGTTCTTC. Protein product: CASRSRQGFRNEQFF.

This clonotype showed up many times. The chain recombines TRBV20-1 with TRBJ2-7; 7 bases agree with TRBD1. Germline CDR1 is DFQATT and CDR2 is SNEGSKA (reference sequence). The CDR3 totals 14 residues. The ends lost 6 bases at V and 4 bases at J; junction bases unmatched: 12. The CDR3 DNA reads TGCAGTGCCTACGGGACAGAAACCAATTACGAGCAGTACTTC. Its protein is CSAYGTETNYEQYF.

This clonotype appeared a few times. This may come from a read error, since a much larger clone is one base off. This chain connects TRBV28 to TRBJ2-3, with 8 bases lining up with TRBD2. Germline V lookup: CDR1 MDHEN, CDR2 SYDVKM. Trimming cost V 2 bases and J 4 bases; bases outside gene matches: 8. The CDR3 loop spans 16 amino acids. CDR3 sequence: CASSLTVAGSADTQYF. CDR3 DNA sequence: TGTGCCAGCAGTTTAACCGTAGCGGGGAGCGCAGATACGCAGTATTTT.

In its sample, this clonotype was seen many times. V usage is TRBV12-3 or TRBV12-4 and J usage is TRBJ2-5; D gene unclear. V lost 5 bases to trimming and J lost 1 base, with 20 bases between them. This CDR3 is 17 amino acids long. CDR3 in amino acids: CASSPLRFVSSQETQYF. CDR3 DNA: TGTGCCAGCAGTCCCCTTAGGTTCGTATCCTCCCAAGAGACCCAGTACTTC.

Regarding this clonotype: This is likely a read error, given that the CDR3 carries no conserved phenylalanine or tryptophan at its end. The V call is TRBV15, the J call TRBJ1-5; D unresolved. The V and J ends lost 1 base and 5 bases respectively, with 9 bases between them. The V gene's germline CDR1 is LNHNV and CDR2 YYDKDF (reference sequence). The CDR3 consists of 14 residues. In nucleotides, the CDR3 is TGTGCCACCAGCAGAGGGCTGGGAGATCAGCCCCAGCATCTT. As protein: CATSRGLGDQPQHL.

This clonotype was seen ten or more times. V gene TRBV7-2 combines with J gene TRBJ2-5; D might be TRBD2 (5 bases). Germline V gene sequence: CDR1 SGHTA, CDR2 FQGNSA. There are 15 residues in the CDR3. The V gene lost 5 bases and the J gene lost 4 bases, with 17 bases spanning the gap. CDR3 bases: TGTGCCAGCAGCCCAGCCCGGGCCGAGGGAGAGACCCAGTACTTC. Amino acid sequence: CASSPARAEGETQYF.